This is a list of T cell receptor beta chains from one sample in a study of T cells in Graves' hyperthyroidism and ophthalmopathy. Using its own MiXCR run on the multiplex PCR reads, TCRdb lists one record per CDR3 protein. There are roughly 400,000 distinct CDR3 sequences in the sample; roughly an eighth occur only once, and 25% to 30% lies in the top ten. Sequenced material: blood. These receptors all come from a man aged 45 to 65 with Graves' ophthalmopathy. Each CDR3 is given with its conserved first and last residue. A D gene is named only where the DNA matches it firmly. The size field is filled for only some rows; it gives once, few, many or a size class.

TRBD2,17,.,TRBJ2-2,TRBV11-2,TGTGCCAGCAGCCGAGGGACTAGCGGGAGGTCAGGCGGGGAGCTGTTTTTT,CASSRGTSGRSGGELFF
.,15,.,TRBJ1-3,TRBV29-1,TGCAGCGTTGAAGATCGGGGCTACTCTGGAAACACCATATATTTT,CSVEDRGYSGNTIYF
TRBD2,15,many,TRBJ2-1,TRBV15,TGTGCCACCAGCGGACTAGCGGGACGATACAATGAGCAGTTCTTC,CATSGLAGRYNEQFF
.,13,few,TRBJ1-5,TRBV15,TGTGCCACCAGCCCTCAGAGGAATCAGCCCCAGCATTTT,CATSPQRNQPQHF
.,12,many,TRBJ1-4,TRBV18,TGTGCCAGCTCACCTGGGGCAGAAAAACTGTTTTTT,CASSPGAEKLFF
TRBD2,17,many,TRBJ2-3,TRBV4-2,TGTGCCAGCAGCGCAAGTGTGACTAGCGGCAGCACAGATACGCAGTATTTT,CASSASVTSGSTDTQYF
.,14,.,TRBJ1-6,TRBV2,TGTGCCAGCAGTGAAGCGCGCGGATACTCACCCCTCCACTTT,CASSEARGYSPLHF
.,14,many,TRBJ2-7,TRBV15,TGTGCCACCAGCATGTACGACAGTTCCTACGAGCAGTACTTC,CATSMYDSSYEQYF
.,13,many,TRBJ2-3,TRBV5-4,TGTGCCAGCAGCTTAAAGAGCACAGATACGCAGTATTTT,CASSLKSTDTQYF
TRBD1,13,.,TRBJ2-5,TRBV20-1,TGCAGTGCTAAAACAGGGGGTGGGGAGACCCAGTACTTC,CSAKTGGGETQYF
.,14,few,TRBJ2-7,TRBV2,TGTGCCAGCAGTGAGCAGGGGGGGGGGTACGAGCAGTACTTC,CASSEQGGGYEQYF
TRBD1,15,many,TRBJ2-1,TRBV5-5,TGTGCCAGCAGCTTCGAGGGGGCGAAACGCAATGAGCAGTTCTTC,CASSFEGAKRNEQFF
.,12,many,TRBJ1-1,TRBV12-3/TRBV12-4,TGTGCCAGCACCAGTAGGGGAACTGAAGCTTTCTTT,CASTSRGTEAFF
TRBD1,17,.,TRBJ1-5,TRBV7-9,TGTGCCAGCAGCTTAGGGACAGGGGGTGTTGGCAATCAGCCCCAGCATTTT,CASSLGTGGVGNQPQHF
.,15,.,TRBJ2-7,TRBV4-1,TGCGCCAGCAGCCAAACAGTCACAGGATCCTACGAGCAGTACTTC,CASSQTVTGSYEQYF
TRBD1,16,many,TRBJ2-5,TRBV20-1,TGCAGTGCTAGGGGAGTCGGACAGGGGGTTGAGGAGACCCAGTACTTC,CSARGVGQGVEETQYF
.,17,many,TRBJ2-1,TRBV7-8,TGTGCCAGCAGCCCCGAAGTGTTCACCCGCTCCTACAATGAGCAGTTCTTC,CASSPEVFTRSYNEQFF
.,14,few,TRBJ2-7,TRBV29-1,TGCAGCGTTGAATCGGCAGCAGGGAACTACGAGCAGTACTTC,CSVESAAGNYEQYF
TRBD2,17,many,TRBJ2-1,TRBV30,TGTGCCTGGAGTTTAGGGACTAGCGGGTGGCGGGACAATGAGCAGTTCTTC,CAWSLGTSGWRDNEQFF
.,13,many,TRBJ2-3,TRBV7-9,TGTGCCAGCAGCTTTTACAGCACAGATACGCAGTATTTT,CASSFYSTDTQYF
.,15,.,TRBJ1-5,TRBV6-2/TRBV6-3,TGTGCCAGCAGTCTGTACGGCACACTCAATCAGCCCCAGCATTTT,CASSLYGTLNQPQHF
.,15,.,TRBJ2-7,TRBV24-1,TGTGCCACCAGTGATTTGGGCGATCGAGGGGGCGAGCAGTACTTC,CATSDLGDRGGEQYF
TRBD1,14,few,TRBJ1-4,TRBV5-1,TGCGCCAGCAGGGTAGGGACAGTTAATGAAAAACTGTTTTTT,CASRVGTVNEKLFF
.,13,.,TRBJ2-3,TRBV12-3/TRBV12-4,TGTACCAGCAGTTTACCCCCGCTAGGAGCGCAGTATTTT,CTSSLPPLGAQYF
.,13,many,TRBJ2-6,TRBV27,TGTGCCAGCAGGGACTCTGGGGCCAACGTCCTGACTTTC,CASRDSGANVLTF
TRBD1,16,few,TRBJ1-1,TRBV20-1,TGCAGTGCTAGAGATGGGAGGGGGCCAAGAAACACTGAAGCTTTCTTT,CSARDGRGPRNTEAFF
.,15,many,TRBJ2-3,TRBV18,TGTGCCAGCTCACTCCGGGGCACGGACACAGATACGCAGTATTTT,CASSLRGTDTDTQYF
.,14,.,TRBJ1-2,TRBV14,TGTGCCAGCAGCCAAGCTGGAGGAGTACGCGGCTACACCTTC,CASSQAGGVRGYTF
TRBD2,16,.,TRBJ2-2,TRBV7-9,TGTGCCAGCAGCTTATGGGAGGGCCTCTACACCGGGGAGCTGTTTTTT,CASSLWEGLYTGELFF
TRBD1,15,few,TRBJ2-1,TRBV5-1,TGCGCCAGCAGCACCGAGACAGGGGTTTACAATGAGCAGTTCTTC,CASSTETGVYNEQFF
.,13,many,TRBJ1-5,TRBV20-1,TGCAGTGGAATAGGCAGTAGCAATCAGCCCCAGCATTTT,CSGIGSSNQPQHF
TRBD2,14,many,TRBJ2-7,TRBV28,TGTGCCAGCAGTTTACTAGCGGGAAAATACGAGCAGTACTTC,CASSLLAGKYEQYF
TRBD2,16,many,TRBJ2-7,TRBV27,TGTGCCAGCAGTGACCTACTAGCGGGCAGCTTCTACGAGCAGTACTTC,CASSDLLAGSFYEQYF
.,13,once,TRBJ1-1,TRBV7-2,TGTGCCAGCAGCTTAGCCTTTGGCACTGAAGCTTTCTTT,CASSLAFGTEAFF
TRBD1,15,many,TRBJ2-1,TRBV18,TGTGCCAGCTCATCCGGGACAGGGGGCATCAATGAGCAGTTCTTC,CASSSGTGGINEQFF
.,13,many,TRBJ1-2,TRBV5-1,TGCGCCAGCAGCTTCGGAGATATGAAGGACTACACCTTC,CASSFGDMKDYTF
TRBD2,14,few,TRBJ2-1,TRBV10-3,TGTGCCATCAGTCGGACTAGCGAATACAATGAGCAGTTCTTC,CAISRTSEYNEQFF
.,11,many,TRBJ2-3,TRBV6-1,TGTGCCAGCAGGCGAGCGGATACGCAGTATTTT,CASRRADTQYF
TRBD1,14,many,TRBJ2-3,TRBV20-1,TGCAGTGCTAGTCCGGGACAGGTGGCAGATACGCAGTATTTT,CSASPGQVADTQYF
.,14,many,TRBJ2-7,TRBV5-1,TGCGCCAGCAGCTTGTCGGGAGAGGTTTACGAGCAGTACTTC,CASSLSGEVYEQYF